This TCR beta chain was recovered during a study of cytomegalovirus exposure and HLA in healthy donors. Overall study: A prior study identified some 100 million unique TCR beta sequences from 200 million or so T cells.

The study's findings and limits: There were some public TCRs occurring in many donors, but most TCR sequences were rare. Other equally common chains were less clonally expanded than HLA-associated TCR beta chains, a later analysis showed.

Primers for the PCR totalled 60 Vbeta and 13 Jbeta. Only in-frame clones appear in the TCRdb table, and some are missing; sequencing was by immunoSEQ multiplex PCR. The repertoire includes about 150,000 clones, about 74% of them detected once, and approximately 13% sits in the top ten. This clone was recorded once. What it binds is not known. Germline V lookup: CDR1 LNHDA, CDR2 SQIVND (reference sequence). With 2 bases clipped from V and 3 bases from J, the junction kept 10 bases outside the gene matches. This CDR3 region has 16 residues. The V call is TRBV19, the J call TRBJ2-7; 7 bases agree with TRBD2. The source material was PBMCs. This TCR was sampled from a man aged 40-49 years in good health and CMV-seropositive. The CDR3 sequence is CASSIQVTGLRYEQYF. The CDR3, as DNA: TGTGCCAGTAGTATACAGGTAACGGGACTACGCTACGAGCAGTACTTC.